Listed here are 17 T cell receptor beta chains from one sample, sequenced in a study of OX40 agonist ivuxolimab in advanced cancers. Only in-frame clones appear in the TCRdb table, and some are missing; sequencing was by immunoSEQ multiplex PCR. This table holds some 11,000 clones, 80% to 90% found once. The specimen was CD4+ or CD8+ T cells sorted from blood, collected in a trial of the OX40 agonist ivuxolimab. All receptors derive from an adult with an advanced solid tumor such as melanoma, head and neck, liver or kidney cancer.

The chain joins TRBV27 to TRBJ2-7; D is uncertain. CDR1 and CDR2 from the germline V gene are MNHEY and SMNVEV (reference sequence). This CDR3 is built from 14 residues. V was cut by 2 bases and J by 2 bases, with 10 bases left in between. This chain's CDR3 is CASSLPEEPYEQYF. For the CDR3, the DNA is TGTGCCAGCAGTTTACCCGAAGAACCCTACGAGCAGTACTTC.

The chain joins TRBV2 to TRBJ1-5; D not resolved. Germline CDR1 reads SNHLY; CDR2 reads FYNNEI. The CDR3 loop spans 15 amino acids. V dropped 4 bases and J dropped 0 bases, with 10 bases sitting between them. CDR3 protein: CASSVDADSNQPQHF. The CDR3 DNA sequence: TGTGCCAGCAGTGTGGACGCCGATAGCAATCAGCCCCAGCATTTT.

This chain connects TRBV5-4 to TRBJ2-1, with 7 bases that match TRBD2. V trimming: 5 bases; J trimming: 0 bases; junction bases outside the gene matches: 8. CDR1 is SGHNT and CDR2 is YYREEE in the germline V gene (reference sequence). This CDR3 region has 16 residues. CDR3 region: CASRTWGGSSYNEQFF. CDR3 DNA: TGTGCCAGCAGGACCTGGGGCGGGAGCTCCTACAATGAGCAGTTCTTC.

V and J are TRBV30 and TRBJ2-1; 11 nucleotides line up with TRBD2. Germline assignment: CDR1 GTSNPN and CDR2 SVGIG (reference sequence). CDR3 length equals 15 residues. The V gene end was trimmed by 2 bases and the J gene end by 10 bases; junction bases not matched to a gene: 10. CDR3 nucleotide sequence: TGTGCCTGGAGTTTACGACTAGCGGGAATTTGGGAGCAGTTCTTC. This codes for CAWSLRLAGIWEQFF.

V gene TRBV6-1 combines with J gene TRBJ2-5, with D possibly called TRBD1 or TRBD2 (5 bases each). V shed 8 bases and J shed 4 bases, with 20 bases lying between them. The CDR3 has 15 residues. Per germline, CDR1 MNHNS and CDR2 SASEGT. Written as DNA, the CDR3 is TGTGCCAGCGTTACTACAAGGGACGGTCTAGAGACCCAGTACTTC. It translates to CASVTTRDGLETQYF.

The CDR3 spells CASSSGTGGTDTQYF. CDR3 in DNA: TGTGCCAGCAGCTCCGGGACAGGGGGCACAGATACGCAGTATTTT. The chain has TRBV7-3 and TRBJ2-3, with 10 bases that match TRBD1. Germline CDR1 SGHTA, CDR2 FQGTGA. V shed 4 bases, J shed 1 base, and the junction held 2 bases outside the gene matches. The CDR3 sequence is 15 residues long.

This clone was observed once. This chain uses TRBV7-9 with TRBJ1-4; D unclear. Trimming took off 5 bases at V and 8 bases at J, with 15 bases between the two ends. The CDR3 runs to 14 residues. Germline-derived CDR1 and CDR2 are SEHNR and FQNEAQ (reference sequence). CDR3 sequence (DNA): TGTGCCAGCAGCCCCGGGCCCGGGGAAGAAAAACTGTTTTTT. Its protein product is CASSPGPGEEKLFF.

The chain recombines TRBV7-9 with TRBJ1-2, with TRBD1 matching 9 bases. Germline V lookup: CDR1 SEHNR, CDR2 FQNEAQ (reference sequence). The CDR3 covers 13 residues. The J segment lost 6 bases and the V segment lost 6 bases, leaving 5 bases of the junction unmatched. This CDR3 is CASSMTGGHGYTF. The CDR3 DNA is TGTGCCAGCAGTATGACAGGGGGACATGGCTACACCTTC.

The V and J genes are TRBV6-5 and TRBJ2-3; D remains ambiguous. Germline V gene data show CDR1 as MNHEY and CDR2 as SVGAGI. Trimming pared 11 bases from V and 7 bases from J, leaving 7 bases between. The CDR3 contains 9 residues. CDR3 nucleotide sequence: TGTGCCTCCCAAAATACGCAGTATTTT. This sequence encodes CASQNTQYF.

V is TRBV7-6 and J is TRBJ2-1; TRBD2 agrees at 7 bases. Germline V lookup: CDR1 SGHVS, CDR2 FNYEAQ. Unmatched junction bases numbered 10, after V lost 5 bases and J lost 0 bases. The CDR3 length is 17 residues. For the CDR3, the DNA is TGTGCCAGCAGCGAACAACTAGCGCAGAGCTCCTACAATGAGCAGTTCTTC. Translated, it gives CASSEQLAQSSYNEQFF.

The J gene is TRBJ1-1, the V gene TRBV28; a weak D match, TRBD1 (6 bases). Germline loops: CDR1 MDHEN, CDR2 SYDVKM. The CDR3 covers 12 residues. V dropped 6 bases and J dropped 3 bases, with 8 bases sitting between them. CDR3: CASREGDTEAFF. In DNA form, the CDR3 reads TGTGCCAGCAGGGAGGGGGACACTGAAGCTTTCTTT.

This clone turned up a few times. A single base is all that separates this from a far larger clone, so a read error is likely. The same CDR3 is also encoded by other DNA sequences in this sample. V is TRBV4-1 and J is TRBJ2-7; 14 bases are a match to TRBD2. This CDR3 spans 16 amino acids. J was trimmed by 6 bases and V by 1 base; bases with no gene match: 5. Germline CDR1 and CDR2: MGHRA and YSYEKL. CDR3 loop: CASSQGTSGRIPEQYF. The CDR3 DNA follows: TGCGCCAGCAGCCAAGGGACTAGCGGGAGGATCCCCGAGCAGTACTTC.

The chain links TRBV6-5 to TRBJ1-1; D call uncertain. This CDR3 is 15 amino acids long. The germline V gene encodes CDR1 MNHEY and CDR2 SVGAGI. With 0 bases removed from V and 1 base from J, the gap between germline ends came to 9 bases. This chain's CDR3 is CASSYSISGNTEAFF. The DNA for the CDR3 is TGTGCCAGCAGTTACTCGATTTCCGGGAACACTGAAGCTTTCTTT.

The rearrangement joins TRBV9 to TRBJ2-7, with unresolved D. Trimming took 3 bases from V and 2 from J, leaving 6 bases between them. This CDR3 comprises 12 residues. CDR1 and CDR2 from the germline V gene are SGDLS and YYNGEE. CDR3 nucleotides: TGTGCCAGCAGCGATGGGCCCTACGAGCAGTACTTC. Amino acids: CASSDGPYEQYF.

The CDR3 bases are TGTGCCAGCAGCGTAGTTGGCGCAGATACGCAGTATTTT. The encoded protein is CASSVVGADTQYF. The chain employs TRBV9 and TRBJ2-3; D not certain. Germline CDR1 reads SGDLS; CDR2 reads YYNGEE. Between the trimmed V and J ends, which lost 0 bases and 4 bases, there was a span of 6 bases. This CDR3 comprises 13 residues. Filled out from reference TRBV9 and TRBJ2-3, the complete variable domain reads DSGVTQTPKHLITATGQRVTLRCSPRSGDLSVYWYQQSLDQGLQFLIQYYNGEERAKGNILERFSAQQFPDLHSELNLSSLELGDSALYFCASSVVGADTQYFGPGTRLTVL.

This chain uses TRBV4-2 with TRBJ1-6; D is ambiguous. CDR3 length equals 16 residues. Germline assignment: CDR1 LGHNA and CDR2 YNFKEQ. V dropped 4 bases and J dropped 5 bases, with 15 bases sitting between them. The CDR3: CASSLSDTYHNSPLHF. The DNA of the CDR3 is TGTGCCAGCAGCCTTTCAGACACCTATCATAATTCACCCCTCCACTTT.

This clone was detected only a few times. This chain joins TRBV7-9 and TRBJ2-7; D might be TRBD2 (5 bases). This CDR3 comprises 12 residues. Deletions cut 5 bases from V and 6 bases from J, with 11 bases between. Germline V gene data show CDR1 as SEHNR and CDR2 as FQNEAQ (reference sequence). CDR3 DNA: TGTGCCAGCAGCCCGACCCGGGGCGAGCAGTACTTC. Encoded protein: CASSPTRGEQYF.